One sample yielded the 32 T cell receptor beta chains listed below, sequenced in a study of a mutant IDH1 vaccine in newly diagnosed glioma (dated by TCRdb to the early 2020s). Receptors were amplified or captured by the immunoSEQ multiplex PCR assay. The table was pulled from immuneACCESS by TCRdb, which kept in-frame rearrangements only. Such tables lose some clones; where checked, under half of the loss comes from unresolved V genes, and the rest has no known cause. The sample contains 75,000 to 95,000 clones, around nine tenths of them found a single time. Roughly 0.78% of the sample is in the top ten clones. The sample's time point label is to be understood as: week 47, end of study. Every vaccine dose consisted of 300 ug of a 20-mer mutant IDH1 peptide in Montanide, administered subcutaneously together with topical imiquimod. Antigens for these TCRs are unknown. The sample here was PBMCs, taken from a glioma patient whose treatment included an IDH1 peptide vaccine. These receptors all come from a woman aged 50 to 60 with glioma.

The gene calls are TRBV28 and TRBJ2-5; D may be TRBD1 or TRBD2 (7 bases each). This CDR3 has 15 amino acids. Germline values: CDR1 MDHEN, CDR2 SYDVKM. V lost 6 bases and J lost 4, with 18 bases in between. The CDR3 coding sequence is TGTGCCAGCAGCCATCGACAGGGAGGGGCAGAGACCCAGTACTTC. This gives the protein CASSHRQGGAETQYF.

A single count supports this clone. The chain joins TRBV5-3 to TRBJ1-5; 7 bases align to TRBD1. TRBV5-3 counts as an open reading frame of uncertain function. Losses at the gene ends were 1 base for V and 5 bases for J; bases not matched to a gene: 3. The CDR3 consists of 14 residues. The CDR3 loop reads CARSLRTGHQPQHF. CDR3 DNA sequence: TGTGCCAGAAGCTTGAGGACAGGCCATCAGCCCCAGCATTTT.

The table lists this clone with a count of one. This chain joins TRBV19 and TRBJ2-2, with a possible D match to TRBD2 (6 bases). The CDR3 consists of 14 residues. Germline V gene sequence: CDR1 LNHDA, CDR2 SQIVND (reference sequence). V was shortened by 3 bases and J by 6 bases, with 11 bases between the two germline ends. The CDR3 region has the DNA TGTGCCAGTAGTATCTCTAGCGTAGCCGGGGAGCTGTTTTTT. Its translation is CASSISSVAGELFF. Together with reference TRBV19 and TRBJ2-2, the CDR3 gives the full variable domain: DGGITQSPKYLFRKEGQNVTLSCEQNLNHDAMYWYRQDPGQGLRLIYYSQIVNDFQKGDIAEGYSVSREKKESFPLTVTSAQKNPTAFYLCASSISSVAGELFFGEGSRLTVL.

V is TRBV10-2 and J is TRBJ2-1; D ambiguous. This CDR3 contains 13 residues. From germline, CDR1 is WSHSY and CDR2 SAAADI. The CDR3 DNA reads TGCGTTCAGAATAGAGTCCCCTACAATGAGCAGTTCTTC. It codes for CVQNRVPYNEQFF.

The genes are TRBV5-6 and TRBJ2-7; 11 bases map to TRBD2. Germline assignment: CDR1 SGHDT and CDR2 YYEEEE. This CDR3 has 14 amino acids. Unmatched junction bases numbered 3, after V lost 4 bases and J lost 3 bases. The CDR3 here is CASSAGLADYEQYF. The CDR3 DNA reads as TGTGCCAGCAGCGCGGGACTAGCGGACTACGAGCAGTACTTC.

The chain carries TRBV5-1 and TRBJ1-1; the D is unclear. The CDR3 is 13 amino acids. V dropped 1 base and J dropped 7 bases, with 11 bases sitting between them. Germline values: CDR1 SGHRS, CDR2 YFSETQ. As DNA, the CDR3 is TGCGCCAGCAGCTTGCCTAGTAAGAGTGAAGCTTTCTTT. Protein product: CASSLPSKSEAFF.

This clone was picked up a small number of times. CDR3 in amino acids: CAWRKGARTEAFF. DNA of the CDR3: TGTGCCTGGAGAAAGGGGGCGAGAACTGAAGCTTTCTTT. The chain carries TRBV30 and TRBJ1-1, with 7 bases fitting TRBD1. Germline V gene data show CDR1 as GTSNPN and CDR2 as SVGIG (reference sequence). Trimming removed 3 bases from V and 5 bases from J; junction bases left unmatched: 6. The CDR3 runs 13 residues. Complete variable domain (other parts from reference TRBV30 and TRBJ1-1): SQTIHQWPATLVQPVGSPLSLECTVEGTSNPNLYWYRQAAGRGLQLLFYSVGIGQISSEVPQNLSASRPQDRQFILSSKKLLLSDSGFYLCAWRKGARTEAFFGQGTRLTVV.

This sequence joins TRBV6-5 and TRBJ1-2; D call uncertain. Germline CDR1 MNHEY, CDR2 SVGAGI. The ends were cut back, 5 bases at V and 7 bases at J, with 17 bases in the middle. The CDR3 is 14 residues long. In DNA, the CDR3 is TGTGCCAGCAGTGAAGGACCAGGAAACGGTGGCTACACCTTC. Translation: CASSEGPGNGGYTF.

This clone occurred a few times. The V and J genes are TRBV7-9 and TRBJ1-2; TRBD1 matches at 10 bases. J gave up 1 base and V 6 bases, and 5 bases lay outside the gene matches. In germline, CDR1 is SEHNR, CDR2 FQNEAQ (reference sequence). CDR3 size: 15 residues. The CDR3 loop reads CASSRQGANNYGYTF. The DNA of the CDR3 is TGTGCCAGCAGTCGACAGGGGGCCAATAACTATGGCTACACCTTC.

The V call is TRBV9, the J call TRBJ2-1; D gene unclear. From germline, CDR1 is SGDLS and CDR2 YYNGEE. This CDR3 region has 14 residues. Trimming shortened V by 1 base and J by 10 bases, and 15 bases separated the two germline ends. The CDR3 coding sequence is TGTGCCAGCAGCGTATCGCGAGACATCAAAGAGCAGTTCTTC. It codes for CASSVSRDIKEQFF.

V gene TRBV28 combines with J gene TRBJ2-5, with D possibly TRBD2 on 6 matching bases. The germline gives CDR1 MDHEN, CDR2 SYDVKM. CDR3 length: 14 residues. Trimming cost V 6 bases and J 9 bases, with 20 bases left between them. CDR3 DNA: TGTGCCAGCAGGGACGGGAGTCTAAGGTGGGCCCAGTACTTC. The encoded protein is CASRDGSLRWAQYF.

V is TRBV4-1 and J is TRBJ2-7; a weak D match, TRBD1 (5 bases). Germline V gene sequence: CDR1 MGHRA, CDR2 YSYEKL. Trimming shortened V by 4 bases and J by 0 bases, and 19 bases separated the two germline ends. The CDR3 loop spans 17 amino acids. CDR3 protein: CASSRLHRGQSSYEQYF. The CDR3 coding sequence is TGCGCCAGCAGCCGCCTTCATAGGGGCCAGAGCTCCTACGAGCAGTACTTC.

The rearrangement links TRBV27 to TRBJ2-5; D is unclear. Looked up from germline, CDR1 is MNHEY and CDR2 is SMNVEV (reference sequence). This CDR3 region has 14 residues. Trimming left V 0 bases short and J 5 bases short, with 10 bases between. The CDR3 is CASSLSSTTETQYF. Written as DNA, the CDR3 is TGTGCCAGCAGTTTATCGTCCACGACTGAGACCCAGTACTTC.

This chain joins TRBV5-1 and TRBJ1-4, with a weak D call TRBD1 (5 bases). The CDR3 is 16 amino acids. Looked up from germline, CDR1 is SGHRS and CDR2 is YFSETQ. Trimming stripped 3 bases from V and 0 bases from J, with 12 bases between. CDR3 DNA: TGCGCCAGCAGCTCCTACCAGGGTTCAACTAATGAAAAACTGTTTTTT. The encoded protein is CASSSYQGSTNEKLFF. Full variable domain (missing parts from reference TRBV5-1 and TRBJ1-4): KAGVTQTPRYLIKTRGQQVTLSCSPISGHRSVSWYQQTPGQGLQFLFEYFSETQRNKGNFPGRFSGRQFSNSRSEMNVSTLELGDSALYLCASSSYQGSTNEKLFFGSGTQLSVL.

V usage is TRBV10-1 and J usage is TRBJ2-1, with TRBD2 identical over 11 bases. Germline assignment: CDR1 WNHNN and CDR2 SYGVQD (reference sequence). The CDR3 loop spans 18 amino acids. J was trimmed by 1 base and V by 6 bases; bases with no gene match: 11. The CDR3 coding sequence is TGCGCCAGCAGCACTGGGACTAGCGGACGACGATCCTACAATGAGCAGTTCTTC. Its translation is CASSTGTSGRRSYNEQFF.

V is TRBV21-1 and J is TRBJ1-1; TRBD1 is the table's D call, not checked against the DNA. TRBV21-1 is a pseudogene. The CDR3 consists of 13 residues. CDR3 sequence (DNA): TGTGCCAGCAGCAAGGGCTTGAACACTGAAGCTTTCTTT. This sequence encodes CASSKGLNTEAFF.

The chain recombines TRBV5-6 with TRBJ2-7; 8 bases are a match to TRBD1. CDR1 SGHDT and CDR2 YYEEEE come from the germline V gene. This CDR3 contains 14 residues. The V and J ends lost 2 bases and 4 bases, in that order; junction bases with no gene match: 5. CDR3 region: CASSLDRGSYEQYF. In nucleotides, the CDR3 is TGTGCCAGCAGCTTAGACAGGGGCTCGTACGAGCAGTACTTC.

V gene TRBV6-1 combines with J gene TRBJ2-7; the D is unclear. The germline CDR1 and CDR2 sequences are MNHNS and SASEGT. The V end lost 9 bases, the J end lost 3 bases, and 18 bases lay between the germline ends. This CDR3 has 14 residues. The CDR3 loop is CASWSDPLIYEQYF. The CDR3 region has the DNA TGTGCCAGTTGGTCGGATCCCCTAATCTACGAGCAGTACTTC.

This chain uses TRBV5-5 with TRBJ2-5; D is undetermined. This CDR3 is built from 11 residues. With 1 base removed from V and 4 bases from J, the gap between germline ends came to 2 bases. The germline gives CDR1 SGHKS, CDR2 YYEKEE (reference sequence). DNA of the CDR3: TGTGCCAGCAGCTTGTCAGAGACCCAGTACTTC. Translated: CASSLSETQYF. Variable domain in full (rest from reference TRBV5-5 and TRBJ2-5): DAGVTQSPTHLIKTRGQQVTLRCSPISGHKSVSWYQQVLGQGPQFIFQYYEKEERGRGNFPDRFSARQFPNYSSELNVNALLLGDSALYLCASSLSETQYFGPGTRLLVL.

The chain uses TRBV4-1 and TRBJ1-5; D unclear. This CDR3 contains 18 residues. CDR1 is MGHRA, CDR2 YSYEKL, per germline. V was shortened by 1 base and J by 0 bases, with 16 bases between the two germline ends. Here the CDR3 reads CASSQGDWMVDSNQPQHF. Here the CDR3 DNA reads TGCGCCAGCAGCCAAGGGGATTGGATGGTTGATAGCAATCAGCCCCAGCATTTT.

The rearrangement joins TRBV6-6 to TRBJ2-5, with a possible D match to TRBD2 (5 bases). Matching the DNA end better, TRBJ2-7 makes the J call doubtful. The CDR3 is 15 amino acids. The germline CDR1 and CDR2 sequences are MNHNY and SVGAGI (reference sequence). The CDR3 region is CASSYGTRTSYEQYF. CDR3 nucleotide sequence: TGTGCCAGCAGTTACGGCACACGGACTTCCTACGAGCAGTACTTC.

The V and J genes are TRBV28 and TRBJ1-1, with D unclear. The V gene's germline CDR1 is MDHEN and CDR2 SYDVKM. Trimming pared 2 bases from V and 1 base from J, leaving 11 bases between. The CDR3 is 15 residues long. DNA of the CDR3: TGTGCCAGCAGTTTACCGTGGACGGGGAACACTGAAGCTTTCTTT. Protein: CASSLPWTGNTEAFF.

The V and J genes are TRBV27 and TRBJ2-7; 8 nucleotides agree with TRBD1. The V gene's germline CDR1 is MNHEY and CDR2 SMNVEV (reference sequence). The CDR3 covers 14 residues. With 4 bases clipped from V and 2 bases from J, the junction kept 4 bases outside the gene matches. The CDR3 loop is CASSSPDRAYEQYF. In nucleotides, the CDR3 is TGTGCCAGCAGTTCCCCGGACAGGGCCTACGAGCAGTACTTC.

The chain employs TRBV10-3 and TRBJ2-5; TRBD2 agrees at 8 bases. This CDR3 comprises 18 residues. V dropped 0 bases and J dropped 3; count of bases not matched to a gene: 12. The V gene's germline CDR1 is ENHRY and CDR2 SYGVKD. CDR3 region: CAISESSWKAGDEETQYF. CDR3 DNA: TGTGCCATCAGTGAGTCGAGTTGGAAAGCGGGAGATGAAGAGACCCAGTACTTC.

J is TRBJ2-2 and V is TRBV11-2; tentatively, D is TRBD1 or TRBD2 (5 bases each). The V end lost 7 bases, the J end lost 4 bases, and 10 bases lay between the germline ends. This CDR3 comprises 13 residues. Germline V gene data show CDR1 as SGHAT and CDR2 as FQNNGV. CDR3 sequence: CASIGGPTGELFF. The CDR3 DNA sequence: TGTGCCAGCATTGGGGGTCCCACCGGGGAGCTGTTTTTT.

CDR3 amino acids: CASSLEFASGGEQYF. The CDR3 nucleotides are TGTGCCAGCAGCTTGGAGTTTGCTAGCGGGGGCGAGCAGTACTTC. V is TRBV5-4 and J is TRBJ2-7; 10 positions match TRBD2. The CDR3 length is 15 residues. V trimming: 0 bases; J trimming: 6 bases; junction bases outside the gene matches: 6. CDR1 and CDR2 (germline): SGHNT, YYREEE (reference sequence). Full variable domain (rest looked up from reference TRBV5-4 and TRBJ2-7): ETGVTQSPTHLIKTRGQQVTLRCSSQSGHNTVSWYQQALGQGPQFIFQYYREEENGRGNFPPRFSGLQFPNYSSELNVNALELDDSALYLCASSLEFASGGEQYFGPGTRLTVT.

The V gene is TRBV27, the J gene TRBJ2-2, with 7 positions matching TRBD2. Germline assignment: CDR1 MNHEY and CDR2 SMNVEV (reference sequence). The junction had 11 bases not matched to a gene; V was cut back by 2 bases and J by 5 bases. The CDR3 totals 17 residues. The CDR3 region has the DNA TGTGCCAGCAGTTTAAACGGTTGGCGGGAGAGTACCGGGGAGCTGTTTTTT. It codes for CASSLNGWRESTGELFF.

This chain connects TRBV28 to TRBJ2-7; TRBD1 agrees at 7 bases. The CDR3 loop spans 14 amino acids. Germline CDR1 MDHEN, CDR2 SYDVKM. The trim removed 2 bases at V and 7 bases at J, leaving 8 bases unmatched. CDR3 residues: CASSLGTVPKEQYF. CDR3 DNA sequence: TGTGCCAGCAGTTTAGGGACAGTGCCGAAGGAGCAGTACTTC.

The CDR3 DNA reads as TGTGCCAGCAGCTTAGATCCAGCCGGGGAGCTGTTTTTT. This encodes CASSLDPAGELFF. J is TRBJ2-2 and V is TRBV11-2; D call uncertain. The germline V and J ends were trimmed by 0 bases and 6 bases, with 5 bases remaining between them. The CDR3 is made up of 13 amino acids. Looked up from germline, CDR1 is SGHAT and CDR2 is FQNNGV.

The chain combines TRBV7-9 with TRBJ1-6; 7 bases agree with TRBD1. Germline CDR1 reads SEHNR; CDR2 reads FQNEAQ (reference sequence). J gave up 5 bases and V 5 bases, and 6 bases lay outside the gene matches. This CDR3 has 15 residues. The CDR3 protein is CASSHGTVHNSPLHF. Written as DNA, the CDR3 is TGTGCCAGCAGCCACGGGACAGTTCATAATTCACCCCTCCACTTT.

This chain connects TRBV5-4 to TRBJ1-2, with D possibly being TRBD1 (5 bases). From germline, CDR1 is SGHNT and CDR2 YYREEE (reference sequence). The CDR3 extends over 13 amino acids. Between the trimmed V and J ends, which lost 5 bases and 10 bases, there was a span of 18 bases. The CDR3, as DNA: TGTGCCAGCAGACCTGGCCAAGGGGTAGCCTACACCTTC. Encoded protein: CASRPGQGVAYTF.

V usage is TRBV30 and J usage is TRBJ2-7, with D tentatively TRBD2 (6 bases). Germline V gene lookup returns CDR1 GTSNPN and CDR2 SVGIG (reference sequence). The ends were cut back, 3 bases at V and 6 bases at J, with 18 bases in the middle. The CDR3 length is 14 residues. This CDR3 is CAWRTLRDLPEQYF. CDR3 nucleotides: TGTGCCTGGAGAACGCTGCGGGACCTTCCCGAGCAGTACTTC.